Listed below are T cell receptor beta chains from one sample, sequenced in a study of tumor and adjacent non-tumor tissue in lung cancer. TCRdb re-called the multiplex PCR reads with MiXCR, one entry per CDR3 protein. Here the sample spans about 93,000 distinct CDR3 sequences, about 72% being singletons. Sequenced material: lung tumor tissue. The receptors come from a man aged 60 to 75 with non-small cell lung cancer. CDR3s leave out the opening cysteine and the closing phenylalanine or tryptophan. Fields, in order: CDR3 length, J gene, V gene, CDR3 protein.

>12|TRBJ1-4|TRBV4-3
PSSPGVTNEKLF
>11|TRBJ2-5|TRBV5-4
ASSGSFQETRY
>12|TRBJ2-5|TRBV27
ASSFSGRQETQY
>13|TRBJ2-5|TRBV28
ASSLAETVKQAQY
>13|TRBJ2-4|TRBV12-3/TRBV12-4
ASTPFGSGKGIQY
>11|TRBJ1-5|TRBV6-1
ASSDIFDQSQH
>13|TRBJ1-1|TRBV5-4
ARSAATGENTEAF
>12|TRBJ2-5|TRBV4-3
ASSQNRSQDTQY
>12|TRBJ2-5|TRBV20-1
SAKDTQSSETQY
>12|TRBJ2-7|TRBV4-3
ASSQGTSGTEQY
>12|TRBJ2-2|TRBV5-1
ASSITVGNGELF
>12|TRBJ2-7|TRBV10-3
AISESDRPGEQY